Each of the 25 T cell receptor beta chains below was sequenced from the same sample in a study of blood T cell repertoires in COVID-19. Repertoires were generated with immunoSEQ multiplex PCR, while TCRdb's copy carries only in-frame clones and drops some. The sample carries roughly 100,000 clones, roughly nine tenths recorded once. The source material was peripheral blood. Every receptor here comes from a man aged 50 to 60 with acute or convalescent COVID-19.

A single count supports this clone. At one of its ends the junction is not consistent with the germline gene, which may arise from a read error. The V gene is TRBV6-2 or TRBV6-3, the J gene TRBJ1-4, with 7 bases fitting TRBD1. Germline V lookup: CDR1 MNHEY, CDR2 SVGEGT. The CDR3 covers 11 residues. Here the CDR3 reads CASSTVGQFRF. The CDR3 DNA reads TGTGCCAGCAGTACTGTGGGACAGTTTCGCTTT.

V and J are TRBV6-1 and TRBJ1-6; possibly TRBD1 for D (5 bases). The CDR3 consists of 14 residues. Germline CDR1 and CDR2: MNHNS and SASEGT. Trimming shortened V by 1 base and J by 10 bases, and 11 bases separated the two germline ends. Written as DNA, the CDR3 is TGTGCCAGCAGTGAAGTGCAGGGAGGGTCACCCCTCCACTTT. It codes for CASSEVQGGSPLHF.

This chain uses TRBV7-9 with TRBJ2-7, with TRBD1 matching 8 bases. The J segment lost 5 bases and the V segment lost 1 base, leaving 4 bases of the junction unmatched. CDR3 length: 14 amino acids. Germline CDR1 SEHNR, CDR2 FQNEAQ (reference sequence). The chain's CDR3 is CASSLGRTGNEQYF. The CDR3 DNA reads as TGTGCCAGCAGCTTAGGTCGGACAGGGAACGAGCAGTACTTC.

V usage is TRBV28 and J usage is TRBJ1-1, with D unresolved. The germline V and J ends were trimmed by 2 bases and 8 bases, with 12 bases remaining between them. Looked up from germline, CDR1 is MDHEN and CDR2 is SYDVKM. The CDR3 contains 13 residues. CDR3: CASSLTRVTEAFF. The CDR3 bases are TGTGCCAGCAGTTTAACTCGGGTAACGGAAGCTTTCTTT.

CDR3 amino acids: CASTSGSEETQYF. The CDR3 DNA reads TGTGCCAGCACCTCCGGGTCTGAAGAGACCCAGTACTTC. V gene TRBV6-5 combines with J gene TRBJ2-5; D unresolved. This CDR3 is 13 amino acids long. Germline CDR1 and CDR2: MNHEY and SVGAGI. V was trimmed by 7 bases and J by 3 bases, leaving 12 bases between them.

The chain couples TRBV7-9 to TRBJ1-5, with D perhaps TRBD1 (5 bases). Germline V gene data show CDR1 as SEHNR and CDR2 as FQNEAQ (reference sequence). The CDR3 spans 13 residues. V was trimmed by 2 bases and J by 5 bases, leaving 7 bases between them. The CDR3 DNA reads TGTGCCAGCAGCTTACAGGGTGATCAGCCCCAGCATTTT. Protein product: CASSLQGDQPQHF.

The CDR3 region has the DNA TGTGCCAGCTCGCCAACAGGGACTGAAGCTTTCTTT. It codes for CASSPTGTEAFF. The rearrangement uses TRBV18 and TRBJ1-1; D is possibly TRBD1 (6 bases). The CDR3 loop spans 12 amino acids. Germline lookup yields CDR1 KGHSH and CDR2 LQKENI. V lost 6 bases to trimming and J lost 5 bases, with 10 bases between them.

This clone was seen once. V gene TRBV18 combines with J gene TRBJ2-1; weak D call: TRBD2 (6 bases). CDR3 length: 16 residues. CDR1 and CDR2 from the germline V gene are KGHSH and LQKENI. Trimming removed 3 bases from V and 5 bases from J, with 17 bases in between. CDR3 sequence (DNA): TGTGCCAGCTCACCGGTCCGGGGGAGGCGGGACAATGAGCAGTTCTTC. Amino acids: CASSPVRGRRDNEQFF.

V is TRBV7-8 and J is TRBJ2-5, with D possibly TRBD1 on 5 matching bases. CDR3 length equals 16 residues. The germline V gene has CDR1 SGHVS and CDR2 FQNEAQ. V dropped 4 bases and J dropped 4 bases, with 19 bases sitting between them. The CDR3 coding sequence is TGTGCCAGCAGCTCCGCTTATTCTCAGGGTGGAGAGACCCAGTACTTC. Translating gives CASSSAYSQGGETQYF.

The J gene is TRBJ2-7, the V gene TRBV9; possible D gene TRBD2, 5 bases. CDR1 SGDLS and CDR2 YYNGEE come from the germline V gene. The CDR3 is 16 residues long. The germline V and J ends were trimmed by 4 bases and 7 bases, with 24 bases remaining between them. CDR3 residues: CASSQGLLSYDREQYF. The CDR3 bases are TGTGCCAGCAGCCAAGGACTTCTATCCTACGATCGGGAGCAGTACTTC.

The CDR3, as DNA: TGTGCCAGCAGTGATCGCTACGAGAGCACTGAAGCTTTCTTT. This sequence encodes CASSDRYESTEAFF. The genes are TRBV6-1 and TRBJ1-1; D is undetermined. V lost 3 bases and J lost 4, with 12 bases in between. The CDR3 spans 14 residues. CDR1 is MNHNS, CDR2 SASEGT, per germline.

This clone was found once. The chain links TRBV7-9 to TRBJ2-1; 11 nucleotides match TRBD2. V gave up 0 bases and J gave up 1 base; unmatched junction bases: 8. The CDR3 is 19 amino acids. In germline, CDR1 is SEHNR, CDR2 FQNEAQ (reference sequence). Here the CDR3 DNA reads TGTGCCAGCAGCTTAGCGATAGCGGGGGGGCCAGGATCCTACAATGAGCAGTTCTTC. As protein: CASSLAIAGGPGSYNEQFF.

The chain is built from TRBV7-2 and TRBJ2-3; TRBD2 matches at 14 bases. The CDR3 length is 17 residues. The J segment lost 4 bases and the V segment lost 1 base, leaving 4 bases of the junction unmatched. In germline, CDR1 is SGHTA, CDR2 FQGNSA. The CDR3 DNA is TGTGCCAGCAGCTTAGGACTAGCGGGGGGGCCGTCAGATACGCAGTATTTT. This translates into CASSLGLAGGPSDTQYF.

The chain combines TRBV11-3 with TRBJ2-4; maybe TRBD2 (5 bases). The V end was cut by 5 bases, the J end by 8 bases, with 10 bases between. Germline assignment: CDR1 SGHNT and CDR2 YENEEA. The CDR3 sequence is 12 residues long. CDR3 DNA: TGTGCCAGCAGCAGAGGGTGGGACATTCAGTACTTC. Its translation is CASSRGWDIQYF.

V is TRBV24-1 and J is TRBJ1-5; D might be TRBD1 (6 bases). Per germline, CDR1 KGHDR and CDR2 SFDVKD. The CDR3 has 16 residues. V lost 8 bases, J lost 3 bases, and 19 bases lay in between. The CDR3 sequence is CATTPWGHSHNQPQHF. As DNA, the CDR3 is TGTGCCACCACGCCCTGGGGACATTCCCACAATCAGCCCCAGCATTTT.

The gene calls are TRBV15 and TRBJ1-5; TRBD1 matches at 10 bases. The CDR3 loop spans 16 amino acids. Germline CDR1 reads LNHNV; CDR2 reads YYDKDF (reference sequence). Trimming took 1 base from V and 8 from J; bases not matched to a gene: 8. CDR3 protein: CATSRVPQGTGEPQHF. The DNA of the CDR3 is TGTGCCACCAGCAGAGTCCCTCAGGGGACAGGGGAGCCCCAGCATTTT.

This chain uses TRBV6-6 with TRBJ2-7; 13 nucleotides match TRBD2. J lost 3 bases, V lost 5 bases, and 10 bases had no gene match. This CDR3 comprises 17 residues. Germline V CDR1 and CDR2: MNHNY, SVGAGI (reference sequence). For the CDR3, the DNA is TGTGCCAGCAGTCGGACTAGCGGGGGAGCCAGGGGCTACGAGCAGTACTTC. Translation: CASSRTSGGARGYEQYF.

This rearrangement joins TRBV11-2 to TRBJ2-7, with no clear D. Trimming cost V 5 bases and J 3 bases, with 5 bases left between them. Germline V gene data show CDR1 as SGHAT and CDR2 as FQNNGV. This CDR3 is built from 11 residues. CDR3 sequence reads: CASSPDYEQYF. CDR3 nucleotides: TGTGCCAGCAGCCCAGACTACGAGCAGTACTTC.

The rearrangement joins TRBV12-5 to TRBJ2-7; TRBD1 aligns across 8 bases. Per germline, CDR1 LGHNT and CDR2 FRNRAP. Germline trimming cut 1 base from V and 3 bases from J; bases unmatched to any gene: 8. The CDR3 loop spans 16 amino acids. DNA of the CDR3: TGTGCTAGTGGTTTGGGGCCCGGGACAGGAGACTACGAGCAGTACTTC. Its protein product is CASGLGPGTGDYEQYF.

V gene TRBV2 combines with J gene TRBJ1-2; D remains ambiguous. Germline V lookup: CDR1 SNHLY, CDR2 FYNNEI. This CDR3 region has 14 residues. Trimming left V 4 bases short and J 3 bases short, with 12 bases between. CDR3 sequence reads: CASSVHKPYYGYTF. CDR3 sequence (DNA): TGTGCCAGCAGTGTGCACAAACCCTACTATGGCTACACCTTC.

The chain joins TRBV14 to TRBJ1-1, with D perhaps matching TRBD1 (5 bases). The germline CDR1 and CDR2 sequences are SGHDN and FVKESK. This CDR3 spans 14 amino acids. Trimming removed 4 bases from V and 5 bases from J, with 14 bases in between. The CDR3 sequence is CASSRPEGMTEAFF. The CDR3 DNA reads TGTGCCAGCAGCCGGCCGGAGGGGATGACTGAAGCTTTCTTT.

This chain links TRBV19 with TRBJ2-3; TRBD1 matches at 8 bases. Trimming cost V 5 bases and J 3 bases; bases outside gene matches: 4. CDR1 is LNHDA, CDR2 SQIVND, per germline (reference sequence). This CDR3 is built from 14 residues. In DNA form, the CDR3 reads TGTGCCAGTAGTGCGACAGGGGAAACAGATACGCAGTATTTT. Protein: CASSATGETDTQYF. Complete variable domain (other parts from reference TRBV19 and TRBJ2-3): DGGITQSPKYLFRKEGQNVTLSCEQNLNHDAMYWYRQDPGQGLRLIYYSQIVNDFQKGDIAEGYSVSREKKESFPLTVTSAQKNPTAFYLCASSATGETDTQYFGPGTRLTVL.

The J gene is TRBJ1-1, the V gene TRBV19; the D gene is possibly TRBD1 (6 bases). Germline lookup yields CDR1 LNHDA and CDR2 SQIVND (reference sequence). Trimming cost V 10 bases and J 1 base, with 13 bases left between them. The CDR3 extends over 13 amino acids. As DNA, the CDR3 is TGTGCCACCCAGGGGCAGGGGAACACTGAAGCTTTCTTT. Its protein is CATQGQGNTEAFF. Full variable domain (outside the CDR3, taken from reference TRBV19 and TRBJ1-1): DGGITQSPKYLFRKEGQNVTLSCEQNLNHDAMYWYRQDPGQGLRLIYYSQIVNDFQKGDIAEGYSVSREKKESFPLTVTSAQKNPTAFYLCATQGQGNTEAFFGQGTRLTVV.

The chain carries TRBV7-2 and TRBJ2-1; 10 bases are a match to TRBD2. The CDR3 is made up of 19 amino acids. Germline-derived CDR1 and CDR2 are SGHTA and FQGNSA. J gave up 0 bases and V 5 bases, and 13 bases lay outside the gene matches. The CDR3 DNA reads TGTGCCAGCAGCCCCCGCGGAGCGGGGGGGGCAAGCTCCTACAATGAGCAGTTCTTC. It specifies CASSPRGAGGASSYNEQFF.

This chain links TRBV5-4 with TRBJ1-5; D unresolved. The V end was cut by 1 base, the J end by 1 base, with 9 bases between. The CDR3 loop spans 15 amino acids. CDR1 SGHNT and CDR2 YYREEE come from the germline V gene (reference sequence). CDR3 region: CASSLSGASNQPQHF. For the CDR3, the DNA is TGTGCCAGCAGCTTGAGTGGTGCGAGCAATCAGCCCCAGCATTTT.